The clone carrying this TCR beta chain was recorded a few times. CDR3 size: 14 residues. V was trimmed by 8 bases and J by 0 bases, leaving 14 bases between them. Germline CDR1 MDHEN, CDR2 SYDVKM. This specimen belongs to a study of early T cells in non-severe SARS-CoV-2 infection. Individual cDNA molecules each received unique molecular identifiers attached to them. One entry per CDR3 protein results from TCRdb running MiXCR on the 5' RACE reads. The sample has tens of thousands of distinct CDR3 sequences; about 6.2% are singletons. The V and J genes are TRBV28 and TRBJ2-7; possible D gene TRBD1, 6 bases. The sample consisted of whole blood. The clonotype comes from an adult who was a healthcare worker with PCR-confirmed SARS-CoV-2 infection or an uninfected control (not recorded which). The CDR3 here is CASQRTVSSYEQYF. The DNA for the CDR3 is TGTGCCAGCCAACGGACAGTGAGCTCCTACGAGCAGTACTTC.